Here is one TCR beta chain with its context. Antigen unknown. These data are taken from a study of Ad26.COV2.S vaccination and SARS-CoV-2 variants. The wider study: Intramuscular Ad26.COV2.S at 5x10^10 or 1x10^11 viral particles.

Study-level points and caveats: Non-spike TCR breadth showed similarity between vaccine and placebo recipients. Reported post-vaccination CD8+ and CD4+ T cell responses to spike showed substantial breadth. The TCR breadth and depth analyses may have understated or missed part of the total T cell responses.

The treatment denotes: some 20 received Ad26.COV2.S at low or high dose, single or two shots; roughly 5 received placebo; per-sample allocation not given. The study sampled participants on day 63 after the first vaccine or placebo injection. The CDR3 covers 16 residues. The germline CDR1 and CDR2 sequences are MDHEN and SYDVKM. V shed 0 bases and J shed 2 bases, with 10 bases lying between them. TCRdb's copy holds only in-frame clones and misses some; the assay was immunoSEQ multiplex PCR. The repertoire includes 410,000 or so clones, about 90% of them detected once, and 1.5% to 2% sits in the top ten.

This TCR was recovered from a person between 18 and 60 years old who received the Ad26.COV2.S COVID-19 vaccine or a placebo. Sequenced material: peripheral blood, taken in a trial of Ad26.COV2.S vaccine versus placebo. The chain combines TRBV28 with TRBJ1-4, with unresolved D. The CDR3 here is CASSLWEGRTNEKLFF. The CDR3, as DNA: TGTGCCAGCAGTTTATGGGAGGGCCGGACTAATGAAAAACTGTTTTTT.